These 20 T cell receptor beta chains came from one sample sequenced in a study of ipilimumab plus nivolumab after autologous stem cell transplantation. Sequenced by immunoSEQ multiplex PCR; TCRdb stores in-frame clones only, minus some. Of about 20,000 clones in the sample, over 65% are singletons; the top ten hold roughly a fifth. This sample comprised PBMCs, obtained in a trial of ipilimumab plus nivolumab as post-transplant consolidation. All receptors derive from a male donor with diffuse large B-cell lymphoma.

The chain carries TRBV7-8 and TRBJ1-1; D might be TRBD1 (6 bases). Germline CDR1 reads SGHVS; CDR2 reads FQNEAQ. V was pared by 0 bases and J by 1 base, with 12 bases between. This CDR3 contains 16 residues. The DNA for the CDR3 is TGTGCCAGCAGCTTAGCCGAACAGGGCTCGAACACTGAAGCTTTCTTT. This codes for CASSLAEQGSNTEAFF.

The chain uses TRBV5-6 and TRBJ2-7, with a weak D call TRBD1 (5 bases). Germline assignment: CDR1 SGHDT and CDR2 YYEEEE. Trimming took off 3 bases at V and 4 bases at J, with 5 bases between the two ends. The CDR3 has 11 residues. For the CDR3, the DNA is TGTGCCAGCAGCTCAGGGTACGAGCAGTACTTC. Translated, it gives CASSSGYEQYF.

The CDR3 sequence: CASNPLAGGTDTQYF. In DNA, the CDR3 is TGTGCCAGCAATCCCCTAGCGGGGGGGACAGATACGCAGTATTTT. This chain uses TRBV6-5 with TRBJ2-3; 12 bases align to TRBD2. With 7 bases clipped from V and 3 bases from J, the junction kept 5 bases outside the gene matches. The germline CDR1 and CDR2 sequences are MNHEY and SVGAGI. CDR3 length: 15 residues.

In DNA, the CDR3 is TGTGCCAGTAGTACGACCGGGCTGAGCGGGGGGGGAACAGATACGCAGTATTTT. Translated, it gives CASSTTGLSGGGTDTQYF. The V gene is TRBV19, the J gene TRBJ2-3, with 10 bases matching TRBD2. The CDR3 consists of 18 residues. The germline gives CDR1 LNHDA, CDR2 SQIVND (reference sequence). V was pared by 4 bases and J by 3 bases, with 13 bases of the junction left unmatched.

This chain uses TRBV6-5 with TRBJ1-5; possibly TRBD1 for D (5 bases). V lost 6 bases and J lost 0, with 9 bases in between. The CDR3 is made up of 14 amino acids. CDR1 is MNHEY, CDR2 SVGAGI, per germline. The CDR3 region has the DNA TGTGCCAGCAGGCGAACAGGTAGCAATCAGCCCCAGCATTTT. As protein: CASRRTGSNQPQHF.

V gene TRBV4-1 combines with J gene TRBJ2-1; D may be TRBD1 or TRBD2 (6 bases each). Trimming pared 1 base from V and 4 bases from J, leaving 17 bases between. This CDR3 contains 17 residues. Germline assignment: CDR1 MGHRA and CDR2 YSYEKL. The CDR3 DNA sequence: TGCGCCAGCAGCCAAGTCCTCCGGGGGCCAAGGTACAATGAGCAGTTCTTC. Encoded protein: CASSQVLRGPRYNEQFF.

The V and J genes are TRBV5-4 and TRBJ2-6; the D call may be TRBD1 or TRBD2 (5 bases each). The germline CDR1 and CDR2 sequences are SGHNT and YYREEE (reference sequence). Trimming removed 5 bases at V and 0 bases at J, with 12 bases between. This CDR3 comprises 16 residues. CDR3 sequence: CASSSAGSSGANVLTF. CDR3 DNA: TGTGCCAGCAGTTCCGCAGGGAGCTCTGGGGCCAACGTCCTGACTTTC.

The chain joins TRBV6-5 to TRBJ2-4; TRBD2 might be the D (5 bases). The V end was cut by 6 bases, the J end by 8 bases, with 14 bases between. Germline CDR1 is MNHEY and CDR2 is SVGAGI. The CDR3 loop spans 13 amino acids. CDR3 nucleotide sequence: TGTGCCAGCAGCCGGGGATCAGCGCACATTCAGTACTTC. It specifies CASSRGSAHIQYF.

The chain recombines TRBV7-2 with TRBJ2-5; tentative D call: TRBD1 (5 bases). The CDR3 consists of 13 residues. CDR1 and CDR2 (germline): SGHTA, FQGNSA. V lost 1 base to trimming and J lost 11 bases, with 14 bases between them. CDR3: CASSLEGARVQYF. In DNA form, the CDR3 reads TGTGCCAGCAGCTTAGAAGGGGCCAGGGTTCAGTACTTC.

This sequence joins TRBV5-1 and TRBJ1-3; D unclear. CDR3 length: 14 amino acids. The V gene lost 5 bases and the J gene lost 0 bases, with 9 bases spanning the gap. Germline assignment: CDR1 SGHRS and CDR2 YFSETQ. The CDR3 coding sequence is TGCGCCAGCAGTCCCTTGATCTCTGGAAACACCATATATTTT. Its protein product is CASSPLISGNTIYF.

The V call is TRBV10-3, the J call TRBJ2-3, with 7 bases aligning to TRBD2. V trimming: 4 bases; J trimming: 1 base; junction bases outside the gene matches: 5. CDR3 length: 15 residues. Germline CDR1 is ENHRY and CDR2 is SYGVKD. CDR3 coding DNA: TGTGCCATCAGTGTGGCGGGGGATGGCACAGATACGCAGTATTTT. Protein: CAISVAGDGTDTQYF.

Here the CDR3 DNA reads TGTGCCAGCAGCAACACAGGGAGGAAGACCCAGTACTTC. Translating gives CASSNTGRKTQYF. The chain joins TRBV21-1 to TRBJ2-5. TRBV21-1 is labeled a pseudogene. The CDR3 extends over 13 amino acids.

The V and J genes are TRBV7-9 and TRBJ2-5; 9 nucleotides line up with TRBD1. Germline V lookup: CDR1 SEHNR, CDR2 FQNEAQ (reference sequence). V was pared by 4 bases and J by 4 bases, with 1 base of the junction left unmatched. This CDR3 comprises 13 residues. Written as DNA, the CDR3 is TGTGCCAGCAGCTGGGACAGGGCAGAGACCCAGTACTTC. Residues: CASSWDRAETQYF.

The V gene is TRBV4-2, the J gene TRBJ2-7; 9 nucleotides match TRBD2. Germline loops: CDR1 LGHNA, CDR2 YNFKEQ. The CDR3 sequence is 15 residues long. Losses at the gene ends were 1 base for V and 3 bases for J; bases not matched to a gene: 4. The CDR3 DNA reads as TGTGCCAGCAGCCAAGGGCCTAGCGGGGACTACGAGCAGTACTTC. Its translation: CASSQGPSGDYEQYF.

The V and J genes are TRBV7-2 and TRBJ2-5; 7 nucleotides agree with TRBD1. V lost 4 bases and J lost 2; bases outside the gene matches: 7. There are 15 residues in the CDR3. CDR1 SGHTA and CDR2 FQGNSA come from the germline V gene. DNA for the CDR3: TGTGCCAGCAGCTCCGAGCCGGGACAGCAAGAGACCCAGTACTTC. Amino acids: CASSSEPGQQETQYF.

V gene TRBV4-3 combines with J gene TRBJ1-1; possible D gene TRBD1, 5 bases. There are 16 residues in the CDR3. Germline V lookup: CDR1 LGHNA, CDR2 YSLEER. V gave up 1 base and J gave up 5 bases, with 17 bases separating them. In DNA form, the CDR3 reads TGCGCCAGCAGCCAAGGGGTCGGGGACGCCGGGACTGAAGCTTTCTTT. The encoded protein is CASSQGVGDAGTEAFF.

This clone was counted a single time. This chain links TRBV5-1 with TRBJ1-4, with 8 bases lining up with TRBD1. There are 16 residues in the CDR3. The V gene end was trimmed by 4 bases and the J gene end by 0 bases; junction bases not matched to a gene: 5. Per the germline V gene, CDR1 is SGHRS and CDR2 is YFSETQ. CDR3 nucleotide sequence: TGCGCCAGCAGCCTCGGACAGGGAGCAACTAATGAAAAACTGTTTTTT. It codes for CASSLGQGATNEKLFF.

A few counts support this clone. Other nucleotide sequences from this sample produce the same CDR3. The genes are TRBV18 and TRBJ1-3; no reliable D call. Germline CDR1 reads KGHSH; CDR2 reads LQKENI. There are 15 residues in the CDR3. V lost 3 bases and J lost 4, with 13 bases in between. The DNA for the CDR3 is TGTGCCAGCTCACCGCCTGGGGTTCACGGAAACACCATATATTTT. As protein: CASSPPGVHGNTIYF.

The chain is built from TRBV6-5 and TRBJ2-5; D could derive from TRBD1 or TRBD2 (5 bases each). The DNA end is more similar to TRBJ2-7, so the J call may be wrong. CDR1 is MNHEY, CDR2 SVGAGI, per germline. The CDR3 covers 14 residues. The CDR3 sequence is CASSRDRRRYEQYF. CDR3 sequence (DNA): TGTGCCAGCAGTCGGGACCGAAGGAGGTACGAGCAGTACTTC.

The V call is TRBV27, the J call TRBJ1-2; TRBD1 matches at 9 bases. The V segment lost 5 bases and the J segment 6 bases; nucleotides outside the gene matches: 13. The CDR3 contains 16 residues. Germline assignment: CDR1 MNHEY and CDR2 SMNVEV (reference sequence). The CDR3 loop is CASSRERDRAWDGYTF. In nucleotides, the CDR3 is TGTGCCAGCAGTAGGGAACGGGACAGGGCTTGGGATGGCTACACCTTC.